The sequence of this TCR beta chain was determined in a study of shared clonotypes between healthy human individuals. Study-wide background: The donor pool was made up of two women and a few men aged 18 to 49.

Selected positively for CCR7 and CD45RO-negative, naive CD8 cells excluded terminally differentiated effector memory CD45RA+ cells. J lost 0 bases, V lost 3 bases, and 12 bases had no gene match. Germline values: CDR1 SEHNR, CDR2 FQNEAQ (reference sequence). The CDR3 loop spans 19 amino acids. Assay: immunoSEQ multiplex PCR; the TCRdb copy retains only in-frame clones and omits some. The data contain 750,000 to 1,000,000 clones, 80% to 95% of them singletons. Sequencing was performed on naive CD8+ T cells sorted from blood. This sequence was found in a young man in good health. The chain joins TRBV7-9 to TRBJ2-7; 12 bases are a match to TRBD1. Written as DNA, the CDR3 is TGTGCCAGCAGCTTCATTGGGGGACAGGGGGCGGTTAGCTCCTACGAGCAGTACTTC. Translation gives CASSFIGGQGAVSSYEQYF.